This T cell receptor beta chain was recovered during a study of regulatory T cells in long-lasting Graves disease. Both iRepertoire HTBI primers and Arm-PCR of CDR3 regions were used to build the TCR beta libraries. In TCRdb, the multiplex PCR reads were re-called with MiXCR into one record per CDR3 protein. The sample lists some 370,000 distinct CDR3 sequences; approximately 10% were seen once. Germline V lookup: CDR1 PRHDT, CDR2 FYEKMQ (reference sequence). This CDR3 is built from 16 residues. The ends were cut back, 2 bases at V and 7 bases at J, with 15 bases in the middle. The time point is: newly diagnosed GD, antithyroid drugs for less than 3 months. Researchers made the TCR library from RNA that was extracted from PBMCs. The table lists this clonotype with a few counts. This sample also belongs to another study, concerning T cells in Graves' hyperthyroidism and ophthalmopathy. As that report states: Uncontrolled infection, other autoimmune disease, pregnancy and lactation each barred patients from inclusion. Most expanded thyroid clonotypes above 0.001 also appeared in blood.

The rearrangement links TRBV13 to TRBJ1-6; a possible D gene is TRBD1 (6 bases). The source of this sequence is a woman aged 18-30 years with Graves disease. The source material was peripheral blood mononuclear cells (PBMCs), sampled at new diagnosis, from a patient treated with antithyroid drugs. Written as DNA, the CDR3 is TGTGCCAGCAGCTTATGGGGCGGGGGGCCGAATTCACCCCTCCACTTT. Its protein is CASSLWGGGPNSPLHF.